The rows below give T cell receptor beta chains drawn from one sample of a study of CD8 T cells in Susac syndrome. TCRdb fed the immunoSEQ multiplex PCR reads into MiXCR, producing one record per CDR3 protein. The sample has some 130,000 distinct CDR3 sequences, 95% seen once; the top ten hold about 0.18%. The sample was CD8+ T cells from PBMCs. The origin of the receptors is a human donor with Susac syndrome. CDR3s include the opening cysteine and the closing phenylalanine or tryptophan. The D gene is left open where the match is weak. Size values are once, few and many counts, or a class for expanded clones, and some rows have none.

V	D	J	size	CDR3	DNA
TRBV27	TRBD1	TRBJ1-5	NA	CASQQGFSNQPQHF	TGTGCCAGCCAACAGGGGTTCAGCAATCAGCCCCAGCATTTT
TRBV7-9	TRBD2	TRBJ2-1	NA	CASSPLGGLGNEQFF	TGTGCCAGCAGCCCCTTGGGGGGACTAGGAAATGAGCAGTTCTTC
TRBV6-6	NA	TRBJ1-1	NA	CASSQGLWNTEAFF	TGTGCCAGCAGTCAAGGGTTGTGGAACACTGAAGCTTTCTTT
TRBV30	TRBD1	TRBJ1-2	NA	CAWTVDRGPWGYTF	TGTGCCTGGACCGTGGACAGGGGGCCGTGGGGCTACACCTTC
TRBV7-2	NA	TRBJ1-1	NA	CASSYFLGGTEAFF	TGTGCCAGCAGTTACTTTCTCGGGGGCACTGAAGCTTTCTTT
TRBV20-1	NA	TRBJ2-7	NA	CSARAPQSDEQYF	TGCAGTGCTAGAGCCCCCCAATCCGACGAGCAGTACTTC
TRBV4-1	NA	TRBJ2-7	NA	CASSQGSSYEQYF	TGTGCCAGCAGCCAGGGCTCTTCCTACGAGCAGTACTTC
TRBV14	NA	TRBJ2-7	few	CASSQDPYEQYF	TGTGCCAGCAGCCAAGACCCCTACGAGCAGTACTTC
TRBV20-1	NA	TRBJ1-1	NA	CSAAEAFF	TGCAGTGCTGCTGAAGCTTTCTTT
TRBV30	NA	TRBJ2-2	once	CAWKIGGELFF	TGTGCCTGGAAAATTGGCGGGGAGCTGTTTTTT
TRBV4-1	TRBD1	TRBJ2-7	once	CASSHLQGAAVEQYF	TGCGCCAGCAGCCACCTACAGGGGGCGGCGGTCGAGCAGTACTTC